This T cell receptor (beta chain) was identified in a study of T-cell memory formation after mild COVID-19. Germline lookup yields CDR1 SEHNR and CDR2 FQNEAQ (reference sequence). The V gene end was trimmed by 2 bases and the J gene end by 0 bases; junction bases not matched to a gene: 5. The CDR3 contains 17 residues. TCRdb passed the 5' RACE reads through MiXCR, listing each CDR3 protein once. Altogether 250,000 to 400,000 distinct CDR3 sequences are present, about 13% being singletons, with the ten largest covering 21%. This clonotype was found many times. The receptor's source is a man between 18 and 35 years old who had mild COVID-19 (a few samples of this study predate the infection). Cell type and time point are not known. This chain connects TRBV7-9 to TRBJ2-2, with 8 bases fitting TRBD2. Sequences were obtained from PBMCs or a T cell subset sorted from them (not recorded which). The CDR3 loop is CASSLTAGASNTGELFF. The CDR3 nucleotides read TGTGCCAGCAGCTTAACAGCGGGGGCCTCGAACACCGGGGAGCTGTTTTTT.